Listed below are T cell receptor beta chains from one sample, sequenced in a study of CD8 T cells in Susac syndrome. Each CDR3 protein gets one entry after TCRdb re-called the immunoSEQ multiplex PCR reads with MiXCR. Among about 140,000 distinct CDR3 sequences listed, just under 95% were seen once. Specimen: CD8+ T cells from PBMCs. Receptors originate from a human donor with Susac syndrome. Each CDR3 is given with its conserved first and last residue. D genes are given only for firm matches. Size is stated for part of the rows, as once, few or many counts, or as a class when the clone is expanded.

V	D	J	size	CDR3	DNA
TRBV5-1	TRBD1	TRBJ1-2	-	CAETGRGYGYTF	TGCGCCGAGACAGGGAGAGGCTATGGCTACACCTTC
TRBV3-1	-	TRBJ2-1	-	CASSQEGAHYNEQFF	TGTGCCAGCAGCCAAGAAGGAGCCCATTACAATGAGCAGTTCTTC
TRBV20-1	-	TRBJ2-7	-	CSAFQGSYEQYF	TGCAGTGCCTTTCAGGGTTCCTACGAGCAGTACTTC
TRBV5-1	-	TRBJ2-1	once	CASSLDGLNEQFF	TGCGCCAGCAGCTTGGACGGCCTCAATGAGCAGTTCTTC
TRBV9	-	TRBJ1-2	-	CASSSSYGYTF	TGTGCCAGCAGCTCTTCTTATGGCTACACCTTC
TRBV29-1	-	TRBJ2-1	-	CSVDRRTRLNEQFF	TGCAGCGTTGACCGAAGGACAAGGCTGAATGAGCAGTTCTTC
TRBV27	TRBD2	TRBJ2-7	-	CASNHPGLASEQYF	TGTGCCAGCAACCACCCGGGACTAGCGAGTGAGCAGTACTTC
TRBV4-1	-	TRBJ1-2	-	CASSQDLRDSSGYGYTF	TGCGCCAGCAGCCAAGATCTCCGGGATTCCTCGGGCTATGGCTACACCTTC
TRBV29-1	-	TRBJ2-1	-	CSVHLGAGAYNEQFF	TGCAGCGTTCACCTGGGGGCTGGAGCCTACAATGAGCAGTTCTTC
TRBV28	TRBD1	TRBJ2-7	-	CASWDRSYEQYF	TGTGCCAGCTGGGACAGATCCTACGAGCAGTACTTC
TRBV20-1	-	TRBJ2-1	-	CSAGADSYNEQFF	TGCAGTGCTGGAGCAGACAGCTACAATGAGCAGTTCTTC
TRBV12-3/TRBV12-4	TRBD1	TRBJ1-2	once	CASSPTTGKYYGYTF	TGTGCCAGCAGTCCAACGACAGGGAAGTACTATGGCTACACCTTC
TRBV27	-	TRBJ2-3	few	CASSPWGDTQYF	TGTGCCAGCAGCCCCTGGGGTGATACGCAGTATTTT
TRBV2	-	TRBJ2-7	-	CASSEEYLSYEQYF	TGTGCCAGCAGTGAAGAATACCTCTCCTACGAGCAGTACTTC
TRBV12-3/TRBV12-4	-	TRBJ1-5	once	CASSFGTYSNQPQHF	TGTGCCAGCAGTTTTGGCACTTATAGCAATCAGCCCCAGCATTTT
TRBV30	-	TRBJ1-5	-	CAWSLAGNQPQHF	TGTGCCTGGAGCCTCGCCGGCAATCAGCCCCAGCATTTT
TRBV10-3	-	TRBJ2-1	-	CAISESVGTEDNEQFF	TGTGCCATCAGTGAGTCGGTAGGGACGGAAGACAATGAGCAGTTCTTC
TRBV10-1	TRBD2	TRBJ2-2	-	CASSAIPGLAGGPNTGELFF	TGCGCCAGCAGTGCGATACCGGGACTAGCGGGAGGGCCAAACACCGGGGAGCTGTTTTTT
TRBV20-1	TRBD2	TRBJ2-7	-	CSARAASGRAYEQYF	TGCAGTGCTAGAGCGGCTAGCGGGAGGGCCTACGAGCAGTACTTC
TRBV5-6	-	TRBJ2-7	-	CASSLAPPGDEQYF	TGTGCCAGCAGCTTGGCCCCCCCGGGCGACGAGCAGTACTTC
TRBV6-6	TRBD1	TRBJ2-7	-	CASSSPTGSDEQYF	TGTGCCAGCAGTTCTCCGACAGGGAGTGACGAGCAGTACTTC
TRBV5-1	-	TRBJ1-2	-	CASIGRPGGRSYGYTF	TGCGCCAGCATTGGGCGCCCCGGCGGTAGATCCTATGGCTACACCTTC
TRBV6-2/TRBV6-3	-	TRBJ2-7	-	CASSYYEQYF	TGTGCCAGCAGTTACTACGAGCAGTACTTC
TRBV5-1	TRBD1	TRBJ1-2	-	CASSGTELYGYTF	TGCGCCAGCAGCGGGACAGAACTCTATGGCTACACCTTC